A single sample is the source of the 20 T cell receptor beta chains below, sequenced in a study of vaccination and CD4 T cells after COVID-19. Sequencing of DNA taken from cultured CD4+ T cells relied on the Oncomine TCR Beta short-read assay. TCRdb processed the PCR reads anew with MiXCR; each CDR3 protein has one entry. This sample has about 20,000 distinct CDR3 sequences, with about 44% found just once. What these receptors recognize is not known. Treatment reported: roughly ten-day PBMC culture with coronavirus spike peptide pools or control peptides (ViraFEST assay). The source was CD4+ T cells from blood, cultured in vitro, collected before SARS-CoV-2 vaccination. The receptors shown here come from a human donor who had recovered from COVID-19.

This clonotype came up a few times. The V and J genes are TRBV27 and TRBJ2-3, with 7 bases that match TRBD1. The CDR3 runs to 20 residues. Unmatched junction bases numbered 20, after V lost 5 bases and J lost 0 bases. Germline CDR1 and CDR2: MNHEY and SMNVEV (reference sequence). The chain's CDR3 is CASSRWFGTVTLTSTDTQYF. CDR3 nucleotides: TGTGCCAGCAGTCGATGGTTCGGGACAGTGACTTTAACTAGCACAGATACGCAGTATTTT.

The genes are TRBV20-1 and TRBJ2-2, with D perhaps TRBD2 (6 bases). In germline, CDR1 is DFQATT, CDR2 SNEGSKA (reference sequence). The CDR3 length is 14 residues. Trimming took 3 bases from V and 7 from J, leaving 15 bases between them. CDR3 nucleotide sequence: TGCAGTGCTAGCCCCGGGGGTAGGGGCGGGGAGCTGTTTTTT. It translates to CSASPGGRGGELFF.

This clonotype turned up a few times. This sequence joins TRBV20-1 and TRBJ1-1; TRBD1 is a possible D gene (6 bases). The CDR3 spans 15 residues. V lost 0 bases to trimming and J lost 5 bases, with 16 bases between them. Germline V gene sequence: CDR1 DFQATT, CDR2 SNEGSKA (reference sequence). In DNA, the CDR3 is TGCAGTGCTAGAGATTACGCCAGGGGAAAGACTGAAGCTTTCTTT. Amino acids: CSARDYARGKTEAFF.

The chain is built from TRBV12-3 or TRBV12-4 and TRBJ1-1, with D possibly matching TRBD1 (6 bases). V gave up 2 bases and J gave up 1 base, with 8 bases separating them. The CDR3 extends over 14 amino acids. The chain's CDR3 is CASSLQGRNTEAFF. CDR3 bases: TGTGCCAGCAGTTTACAGGGGCGGAACACTGAAGCTTTCTTT.

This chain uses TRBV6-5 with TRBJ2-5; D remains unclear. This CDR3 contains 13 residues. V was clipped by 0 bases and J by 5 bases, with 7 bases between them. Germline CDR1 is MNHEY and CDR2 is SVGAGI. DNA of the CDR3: TGTGCCAGCAGTTACTCGACGAGGGAGACCCAGTACTTC. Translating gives CASSYSTRETQYF.

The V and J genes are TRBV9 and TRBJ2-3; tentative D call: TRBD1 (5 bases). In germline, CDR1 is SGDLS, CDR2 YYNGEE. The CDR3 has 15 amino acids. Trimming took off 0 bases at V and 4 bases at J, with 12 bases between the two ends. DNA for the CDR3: TGTGCCAGCAGCGTAGCTCCAGGGCACCCAGATACGCAGTATTTT. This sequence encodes CASSVAPGHPDTQYF.

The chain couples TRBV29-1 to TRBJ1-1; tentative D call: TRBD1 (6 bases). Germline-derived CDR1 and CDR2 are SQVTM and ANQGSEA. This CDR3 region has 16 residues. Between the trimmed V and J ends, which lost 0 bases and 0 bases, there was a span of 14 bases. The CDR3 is CSVEDVLGALNTEAFF. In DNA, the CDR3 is TGCAGCGTTGAAGATGTGTTGGGGGCCCTGAACACTGAAGCTTTCTTT.

As DNA, the CDR3 is TGCGCCAGCAGCCTTTTAACAGGGGGCGACTATGGCTACACCTTC. Amino acids: CASSLLTGGDYGYTF. The chain combines TRBV4-1 with TRBJ1-2; 9 nucleotides match TRBD1. The CDR3 totals 15 residues. Looked up from germline, CDR1 is MGHRA and CDR2 is YSYEKL. Trimming cost V 4 bases and J 3 bases; bases outside gene matches: 6.

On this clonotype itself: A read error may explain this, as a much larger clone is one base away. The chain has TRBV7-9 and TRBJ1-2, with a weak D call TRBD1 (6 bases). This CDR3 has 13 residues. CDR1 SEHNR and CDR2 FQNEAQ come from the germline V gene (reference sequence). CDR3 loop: CAGSLAGAYGYTF. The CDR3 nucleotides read TGTGCCGGCAGCTTAGCAGGGGCGTATGGCTACACCTTC.

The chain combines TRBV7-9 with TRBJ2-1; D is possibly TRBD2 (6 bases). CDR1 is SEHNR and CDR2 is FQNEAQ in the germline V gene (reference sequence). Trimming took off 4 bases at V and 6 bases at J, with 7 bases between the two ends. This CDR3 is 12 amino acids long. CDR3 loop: CASSWGVNEQFF. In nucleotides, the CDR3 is TGTGCCAGCAGCTGGGGGGTCAATGAGCAGTTCTTC. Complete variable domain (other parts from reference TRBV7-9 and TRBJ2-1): DTGVSQNPRHKITKRGQNVTFRCDPISEHNRLYWYRQTLGQGPEFLTYFQNEAQLEKSRLLSDRFSAERPKGSFSTLEIQRTEQGDSAMYLCASSWGVNEQFFGPGTRLTVL.

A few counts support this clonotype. DNA of the CDR3: TGTGCCAGCAGCGTGGGACAGGGCGACACTGAAGCTTTCTTT. The encoded protein is CASSVGQGDTEAFF. The gene calls are TRBV7-9 and TRBJ1-1, with TRBD1 matching over 9 bases. This CDR3 has 14 residues. Looked up from germline, CDR1 is SEHNR and CDR2 is FQNEAQ (reference sequence). The J segment lost 3 bases and the V segment lost 5 bases, leaving 4 bases of the junction unmatched.

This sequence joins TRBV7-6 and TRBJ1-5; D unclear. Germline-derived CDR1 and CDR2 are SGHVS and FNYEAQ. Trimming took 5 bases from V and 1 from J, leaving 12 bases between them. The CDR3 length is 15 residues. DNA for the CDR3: TGTGCCAGCAGCGCCTCGGGGTCGAGCAATCAGCCCCAGCATTTT. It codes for CASSASGSSNQPQHF.

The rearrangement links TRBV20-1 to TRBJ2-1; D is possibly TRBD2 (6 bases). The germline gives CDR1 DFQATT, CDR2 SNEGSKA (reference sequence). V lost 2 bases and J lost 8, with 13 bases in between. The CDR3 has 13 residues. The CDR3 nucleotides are TGCAGTGCTAGACATACTAGCTTTGATGAGCAGTTCTTC. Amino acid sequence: CSARHTSFDEQFF.

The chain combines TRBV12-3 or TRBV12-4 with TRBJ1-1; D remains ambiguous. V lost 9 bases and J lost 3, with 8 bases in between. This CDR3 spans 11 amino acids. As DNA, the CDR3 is TGTGCCAGTAGGGCTCACACTGAAGCTTTCTTT. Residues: CASRAHTEAFF.

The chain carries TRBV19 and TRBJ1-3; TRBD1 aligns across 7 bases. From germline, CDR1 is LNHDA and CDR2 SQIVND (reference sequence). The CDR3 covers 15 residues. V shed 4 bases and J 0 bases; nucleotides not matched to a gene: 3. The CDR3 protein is CASSNTGDSGNTIYF. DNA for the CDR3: TGTGCCAGTAGTAACACAGGGGACTCTGGAAACACCATATATTTT.

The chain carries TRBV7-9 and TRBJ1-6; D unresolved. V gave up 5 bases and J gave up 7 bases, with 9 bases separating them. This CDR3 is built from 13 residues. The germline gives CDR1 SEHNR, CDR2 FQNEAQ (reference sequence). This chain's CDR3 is CASSPRVNSPLHF. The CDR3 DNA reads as TGTGCCAGCAGCCCTCGCGTGAATTCACCCCTCCACTTT.

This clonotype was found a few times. The CDR3 loop is CASSSRDRAYRGEKLFF. For the CDR3, the DNA is TGTGCCAGCAGCTCCCGGGACAGGGCTTACCGAGGGGAAAAACTGTTTTTT. V usage is TRBV7-9 and J usage is TRBJ1-4; 9 positions agree with TRBD1. The CDR3 has 17 residues. CDR1 is SEHNR, CDR2 FQNEAQ, per germline (reference sequence). The ends lost 4 bases at V and 8 bases at J; junction bases unmatched: 14.

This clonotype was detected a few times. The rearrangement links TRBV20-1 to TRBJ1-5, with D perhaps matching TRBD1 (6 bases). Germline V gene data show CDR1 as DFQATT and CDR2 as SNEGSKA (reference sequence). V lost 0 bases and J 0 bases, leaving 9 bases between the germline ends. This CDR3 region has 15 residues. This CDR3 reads CSARDTGSSNQPQHF. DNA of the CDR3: TGCAGTGCTAGAGATACAGGGTCTAGCAATCAGCCCCAGCATTTT.

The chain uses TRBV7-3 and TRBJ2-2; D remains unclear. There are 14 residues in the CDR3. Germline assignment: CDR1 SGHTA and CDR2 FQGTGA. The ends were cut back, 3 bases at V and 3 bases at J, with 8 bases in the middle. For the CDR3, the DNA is TGTGCCAGCAGCTTTTCTCGGGACACCGGGGAGCTGTTTTTT. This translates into CASSFSRDTGELFF. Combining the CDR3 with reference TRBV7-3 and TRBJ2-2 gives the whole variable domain GAGVSQTPSNKVTEKGKYVELRCDPISGHTALYWYRQSLGQGPEFLIYFQGTGAADDSGLPNDRFFAVRPEGSVSTLKIQRTERGDSAVYLCASSFSRDTGELFFGEGSRLTVL.

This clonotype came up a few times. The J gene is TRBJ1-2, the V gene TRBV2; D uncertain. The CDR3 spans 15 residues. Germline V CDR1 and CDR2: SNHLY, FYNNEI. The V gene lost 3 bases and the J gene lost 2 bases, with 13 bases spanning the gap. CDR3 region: CASSDPRGTNYGYTF. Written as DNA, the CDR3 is TGTGCCAGCAGTGACCCCCGGGGTACAAACTATGGCTACACCTTC.